The rows below give T cell receptor beta chains drawn from one sample of a study of regulatory T cells in long-lasting Graves disease. TCRdb processed the multiplex PCR reads anew with MiXCR; each CDR3 protein has one entry. The sample holds about 420,000 distinct CDR3 sequences; over 15% are singletons and the top ten take 20% to 25%. Another study also made use of these data, one on T cells in Graves' hyperthyroidism and ophthalmopathy.

Sequencing used peripheral blood mononuclear cells (PBMCs), obtained at new diagnosis, from a patient treated with antithyroid drugs. Receptors originate from a woman aged 18-29 years with Graves disease. CDR3s include the opening cysteine and the closing phenylalanine or tryptophan. A D gene is named only where the DNA matches it firmly. Some rows mark clone size as missing; the rest say once, few, many or name a class of expanded clone.

TRBJ1-5 | TRBV6-5 | many | . | TGTGCCAGCAGTTACTTGGGGAACAATCAGCCCCAGCATTTT | CASSYLGNNQPQHF
TRBJ2-7 | TRBV2 | . | . | TGTGCCAGCAGTGAAGCGCTCACCCTTTCCTACGAGCAGTACTTC | CASSEALTLSYEQYF
TRBJ2-3 | TRBV6-1 | . | TRBD1 | TGTGCCAGCAGTGGGCAGGGGGCGCCGGATACGCAGTATTTT | CASSGQGAPDTQYF
TRBJ2-1 | TRBV6-2/TRBV6-3 | many | TRBD1 | TGTGCCAGCAGTCTATTCCCGGGACAGGGAAGGGAAAATGAGCAGTTCTTC | CASSLFPGQGRENEQFF
TRBJ2-3 | TRBV9 | . | . | TGTGCCAGCAGCCCGCTAATACGGATCACAGATACGCAGTATTTT | CASSPLIRITDTQYF
TRBJ1-2 | TRBV7-2 | few | . | TGTGCCAGCAGCCCCAGGGGTGGGTTCTATGGCTACACCTTC | CASSPRGGFYGYTF
TRBJ2-1 | TRBV9 | few | . | TGTGCCAGCAGCGTAGTTGGGAGAGAAGAGCAGTTCTTC | CASSVVGREEQFF
TRBJ1-2 | TRBV3-1 | many | . | TGTGCCAGCAGCCCCGGGCCTGATCTGGGGTATGGCTACACCTTC | CASSPGPDLGYGYTF
TRBJ2-7 | TRBV20-1 | few | TRBD2 | TGCAGTGCTAGTCTAGCGGCCTACGAGCAGTACTTC | CSASLAAYEQYF
TRBJ2-2 | TRBV27 | . | TRBD1 | TGTGCCAGCAGGCCGGACCGGGACAGATACACCGGGGAGCTGTTTTTT | CASRPDRDRYTGELFF
TRBJ2-7 | TRBV5-1 | few | TRBD2 | TGCGCCAGCAGCTCGGGACTAGATTCCTACGAGCAGTACTTC | CASSSGLDSYEQYF
TRBJ2-7 | TRBV28 | many | . | TGTGCCAGCAGTTTCGGCCTAGCGCGGACCTACGAGCAGTACTTC | CASSFGLARTYEQYF
TRBJ1-2 | TRBV20-1 | . | . | TGCAGTGCTAGAGATAGGGGGGACAATGGCTACACCTTC | CSARDRGDNGYTF
TRBJ2-1 | TRBV11-1 | many | TRBD2 | TGTGCCAGCAGCACACTAGCGTACCAGTTCTTC | CASSTLAYQFF
TRBJ2-1 | TRBV7-9 | . | TRBD2 | TGTGCCAGCAGCTCCGCGGGGGGTGAGCAGTTCTTC | CASSSAGGEQFF
TRBJ2-7 | TRBV9 | many | TRBD2 | TGTGCCAGCAGCGTAGGGCTAGCGGGAGACGAGCAGTACTTC | CASSVGLAGDEQYF
TRBJ2-2 | TRBV7-2 | many | . | TGTGCCAGCAGCTACTACACCGGGGAGCTGTTTTTT | CASSYYTGELFF
TRBJ2-3 | TRBV7-3 | many | . | TGTGCCAGCAGCTTAAGCGGGATTCCGGGTACGCAGTATTTT | CASSLSGIPGTQYF
TRBJ1-1 | TRBV19 | . | . | TGTGCCAGTAGCAACTACATGGGAGGCACTGAAGCTTTCTTT | CASSNYMGGTEAFF
TRBJ1-1 | TRBV6-1 | many | . | TGTGCCAGCAGGGACACGAACACTGAAGCTTTCTTT | CASRDTNTEAFF